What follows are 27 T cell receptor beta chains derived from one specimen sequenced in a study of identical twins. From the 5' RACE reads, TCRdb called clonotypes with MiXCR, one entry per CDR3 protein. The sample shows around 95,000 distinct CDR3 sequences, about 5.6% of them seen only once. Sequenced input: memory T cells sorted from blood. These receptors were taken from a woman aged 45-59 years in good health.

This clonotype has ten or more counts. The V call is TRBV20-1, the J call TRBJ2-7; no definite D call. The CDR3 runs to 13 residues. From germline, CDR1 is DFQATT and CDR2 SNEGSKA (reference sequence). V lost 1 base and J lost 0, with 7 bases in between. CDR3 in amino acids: CSARGASSYEQYF. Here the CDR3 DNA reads TGCAGTGCTAGAGGGGCGAGCTCCTACGAGCAGTACTTC.

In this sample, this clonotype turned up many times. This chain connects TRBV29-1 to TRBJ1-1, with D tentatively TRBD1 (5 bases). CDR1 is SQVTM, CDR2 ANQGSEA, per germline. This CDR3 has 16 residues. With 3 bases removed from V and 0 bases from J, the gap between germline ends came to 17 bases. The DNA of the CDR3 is TGCAGCGTTGATGATGACCAGGGATCGGTGAACACTGAAGCTTTCTTT. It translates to CSVDDDQGSVNTEAFF.

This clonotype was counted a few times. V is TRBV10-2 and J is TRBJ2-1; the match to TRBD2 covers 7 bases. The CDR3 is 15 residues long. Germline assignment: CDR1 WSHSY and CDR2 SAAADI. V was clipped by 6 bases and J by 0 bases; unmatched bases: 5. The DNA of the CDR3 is TGCGCCAGCAGGATCACTAGCGTCTCCTACAATGAGCAGTTCTTC. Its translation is CASRITSVSYNEQFF.

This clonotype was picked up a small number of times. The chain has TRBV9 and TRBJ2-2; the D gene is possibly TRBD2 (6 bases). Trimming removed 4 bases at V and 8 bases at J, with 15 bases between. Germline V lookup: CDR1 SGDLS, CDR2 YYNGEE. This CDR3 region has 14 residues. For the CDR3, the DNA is TGTGCCAGCAGCCTAGGCGGGGTCAGGGGGGAGCTGTTTTTT. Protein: CASSLGGVRGELFF.

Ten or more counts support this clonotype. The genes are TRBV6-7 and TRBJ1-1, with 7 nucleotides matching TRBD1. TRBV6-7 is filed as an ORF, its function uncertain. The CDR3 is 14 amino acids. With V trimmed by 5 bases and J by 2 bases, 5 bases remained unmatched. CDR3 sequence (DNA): TGTGCCAGCAGTCAACGGGACAGAAACACTGAAGCTTTCTTT. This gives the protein CASSQRDRNTEAFF.

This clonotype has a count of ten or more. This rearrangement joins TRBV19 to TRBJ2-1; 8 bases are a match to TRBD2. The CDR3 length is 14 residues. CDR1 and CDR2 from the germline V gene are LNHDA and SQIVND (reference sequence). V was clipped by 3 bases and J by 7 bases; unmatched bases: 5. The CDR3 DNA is TGTGCCAGTAGTATGGCGGGAGGAGCTAATGAGCAGTTCTTC. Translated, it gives CASSMAGGANEQFF.

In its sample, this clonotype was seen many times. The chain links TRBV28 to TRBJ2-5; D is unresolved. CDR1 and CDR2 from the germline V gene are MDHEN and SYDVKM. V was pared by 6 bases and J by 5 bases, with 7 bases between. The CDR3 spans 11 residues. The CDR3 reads CASRSEETQYF. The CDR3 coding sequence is TGTGCCAGCAGATCGGAGGAGACCCAGTACTTC.

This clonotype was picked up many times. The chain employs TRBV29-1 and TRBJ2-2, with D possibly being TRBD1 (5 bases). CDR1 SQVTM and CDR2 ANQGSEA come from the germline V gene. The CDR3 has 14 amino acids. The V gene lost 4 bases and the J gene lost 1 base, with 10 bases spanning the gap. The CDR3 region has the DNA TGCAGCGTTGGCCGAACAGGGAACACCGGGGAGCTGTTTTTT. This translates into CSVGRTGNTGELFF.

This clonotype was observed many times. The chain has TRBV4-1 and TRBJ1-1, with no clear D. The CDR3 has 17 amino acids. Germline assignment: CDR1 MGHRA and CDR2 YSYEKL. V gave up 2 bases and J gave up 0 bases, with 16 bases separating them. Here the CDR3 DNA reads TGCGCCAGCAGCCAACTCGACCTAGGCTTTATGAACACTGAAGCTTTCTTT. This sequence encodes CASSQLDLGFMNTEAFF.

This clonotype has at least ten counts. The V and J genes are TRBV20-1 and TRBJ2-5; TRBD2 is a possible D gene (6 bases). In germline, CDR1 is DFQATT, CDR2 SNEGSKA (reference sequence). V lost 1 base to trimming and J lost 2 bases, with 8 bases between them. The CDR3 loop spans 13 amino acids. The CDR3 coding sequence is TGCAGTGCTAGAGTTAGCGGTCAAGAGACCCAGTACTTC. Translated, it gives CSARVSGQETQYF.

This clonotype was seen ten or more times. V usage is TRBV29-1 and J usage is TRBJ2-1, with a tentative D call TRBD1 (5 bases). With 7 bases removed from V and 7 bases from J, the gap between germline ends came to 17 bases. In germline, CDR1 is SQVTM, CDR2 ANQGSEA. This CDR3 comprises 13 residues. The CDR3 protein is CSGWTSALNEQFF. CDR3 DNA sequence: TGCAGCGGATGGACATCAGCCCTAAATGAGCAGTTCTTC.

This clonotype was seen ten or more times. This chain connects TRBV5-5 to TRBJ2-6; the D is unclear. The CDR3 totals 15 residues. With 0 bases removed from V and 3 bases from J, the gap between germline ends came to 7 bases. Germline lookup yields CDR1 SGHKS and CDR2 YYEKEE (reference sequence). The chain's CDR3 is CASSLDSFGANVLTF. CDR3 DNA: TGTGCCAGCAGCTTGGACAGTTTTGGGGCCAACGTCCTGACTTTC.

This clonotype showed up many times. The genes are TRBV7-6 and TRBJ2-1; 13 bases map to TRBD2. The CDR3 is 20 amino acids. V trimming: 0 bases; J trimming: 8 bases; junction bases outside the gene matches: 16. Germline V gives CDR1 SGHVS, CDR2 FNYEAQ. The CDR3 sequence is CASSLAGLAGRPRGRDEQFF. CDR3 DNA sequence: TGTGCCAGCAGCTTAGCGGGACTAGCGGGAAGACCCCGAGGGAGGGATGAGCAGTTCTTC.

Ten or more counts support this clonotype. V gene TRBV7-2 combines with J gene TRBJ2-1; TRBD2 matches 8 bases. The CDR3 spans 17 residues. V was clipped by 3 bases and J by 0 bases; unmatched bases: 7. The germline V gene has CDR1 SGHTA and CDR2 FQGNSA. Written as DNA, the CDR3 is TGTGCCAGCAGCTTTCGCGCCGGGACTAGCTCCTACAATGAGCAGTTCTTC. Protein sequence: CASSFRAGTSSYNEQFF.

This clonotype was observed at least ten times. The CDR3 here is CASSGGGGNQPQHF. The CDR3 DNA is TGTGCCAGCAGCGGAGGCGGGGGGAATCAGCCCCAGCATTTT. J is TRBJ1-5 and V is TRBV12-3 or TRBV12-4; D possibly corresponds to TRBD1 (5 bases). This CDR3 is 14 amino acids long. V lost 6 bases, J lost 4 bases, and 13 bases lay in between.

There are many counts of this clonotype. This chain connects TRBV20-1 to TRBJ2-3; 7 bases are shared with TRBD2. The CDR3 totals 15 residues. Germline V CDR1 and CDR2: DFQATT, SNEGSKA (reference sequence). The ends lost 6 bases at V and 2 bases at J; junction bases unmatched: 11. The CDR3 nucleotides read TGCAGTGCCTCCGAGTCTCTAGCGGCCACAGATACGCAGTATTTT. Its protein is CSASESLAATDTQYF.

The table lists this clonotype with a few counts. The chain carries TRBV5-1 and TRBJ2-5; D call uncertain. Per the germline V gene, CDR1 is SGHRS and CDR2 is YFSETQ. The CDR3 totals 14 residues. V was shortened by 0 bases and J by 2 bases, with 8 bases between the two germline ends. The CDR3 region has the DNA TGCGCCAGCAGCTTGGAAGGCAGGCAAGAGACCCAGTACTTC. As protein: CASSLEGRQETQYF.

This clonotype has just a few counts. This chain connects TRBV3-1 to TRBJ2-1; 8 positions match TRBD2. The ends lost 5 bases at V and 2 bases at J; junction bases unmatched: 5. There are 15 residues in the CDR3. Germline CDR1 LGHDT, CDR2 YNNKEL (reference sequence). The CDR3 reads CASSVSGATYNEQFF. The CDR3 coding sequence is TGTGCCAGCAGCGTTAGCGGGGCTACCTACAATGAGCAGTTCTTC.

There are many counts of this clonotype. The CDR3 nucleotides are TGTGCCAGCAGCTTAGTCACGGGAGCCTACGAGCAGTACTTC. Translation: CASSLVTGAYEQYF. The chain combines TRBV11-3 with TRBJ2-7; TRBD2 is a possible D gene (6 bases). Trimming shortened V by 1 base and J by 2 bases, and 9 bases separated the two germline ends. This CDR3 is built from 14 residues. Germline V gene sequence: CDR1 SGHNT, CDR2 YENEEA.

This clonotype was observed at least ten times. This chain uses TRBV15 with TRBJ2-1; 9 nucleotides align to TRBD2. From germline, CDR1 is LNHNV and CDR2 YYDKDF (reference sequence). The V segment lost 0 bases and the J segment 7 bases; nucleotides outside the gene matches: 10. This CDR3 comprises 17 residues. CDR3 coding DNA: TGTGCCACCAGCAGAGATCAAAATCTAGCGGGAAAAAATGAGCAGTTCTTC. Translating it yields CATSRDQNLAGKNEQFF.

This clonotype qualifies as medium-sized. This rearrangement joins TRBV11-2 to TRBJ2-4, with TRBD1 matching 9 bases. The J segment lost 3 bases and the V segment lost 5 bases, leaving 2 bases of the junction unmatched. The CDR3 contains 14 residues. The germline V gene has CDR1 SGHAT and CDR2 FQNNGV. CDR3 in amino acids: CASSPTGGKNIQYF. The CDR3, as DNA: TGTGCCAGCAGCCCGACAGGGGGCAAAAACATTCAGTACTTC.

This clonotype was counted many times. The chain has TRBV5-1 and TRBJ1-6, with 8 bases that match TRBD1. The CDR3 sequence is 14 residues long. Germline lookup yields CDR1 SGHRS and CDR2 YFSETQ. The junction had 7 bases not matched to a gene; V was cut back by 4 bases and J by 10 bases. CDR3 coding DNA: TGCGCCAGCAGCAGCGACAGGGGAGGCTCACCCCTCCACTTT. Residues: CASSSDRGGSPLHF.

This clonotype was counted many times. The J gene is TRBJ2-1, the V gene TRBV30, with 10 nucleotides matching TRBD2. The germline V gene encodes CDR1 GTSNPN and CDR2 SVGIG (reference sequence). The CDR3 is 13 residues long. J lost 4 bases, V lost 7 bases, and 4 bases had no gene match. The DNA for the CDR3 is TGTGCCTTAGAGCGGGAGGGGTACAATGAGCAGTTCTTC. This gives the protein CALEREGYNEQFF.

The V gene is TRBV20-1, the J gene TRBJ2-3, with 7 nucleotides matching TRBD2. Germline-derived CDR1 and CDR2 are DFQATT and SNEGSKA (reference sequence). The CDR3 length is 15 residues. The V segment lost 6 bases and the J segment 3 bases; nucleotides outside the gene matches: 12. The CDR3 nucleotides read TGCAGTGCCCCTAGCAGAGGGAGGGCAACAGATACGCAGTATTTT. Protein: CSAPSRGRATDTQYF.

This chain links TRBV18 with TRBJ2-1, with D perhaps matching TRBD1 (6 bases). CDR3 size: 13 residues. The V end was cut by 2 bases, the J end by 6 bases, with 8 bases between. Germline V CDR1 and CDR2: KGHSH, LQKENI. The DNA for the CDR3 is TGTGCCAGCTCACCAACAGGGATCAATGAGCAGTTCTTC. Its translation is CASSPTGINEQFF. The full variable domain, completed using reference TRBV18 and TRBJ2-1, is NAGVMQNPRHLVRRRGQEARLRCSPMKGHSHVYWYRQLPEEGLKFMVYLQKENIIDESGMPKERFSAEFPKEGPSILRIQQVVRGDSAAYFCASSPTGINEQFFGPGTRLTVL.

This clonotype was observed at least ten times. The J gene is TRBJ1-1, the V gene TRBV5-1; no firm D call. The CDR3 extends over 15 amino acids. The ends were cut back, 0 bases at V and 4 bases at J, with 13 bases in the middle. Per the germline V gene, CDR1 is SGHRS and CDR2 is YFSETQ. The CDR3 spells CASSLAGIRTTEAFF. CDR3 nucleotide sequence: TGCGCCAGCAGCTTGGCGGGGATACGAACCACTGAAGCTTTCTTT.

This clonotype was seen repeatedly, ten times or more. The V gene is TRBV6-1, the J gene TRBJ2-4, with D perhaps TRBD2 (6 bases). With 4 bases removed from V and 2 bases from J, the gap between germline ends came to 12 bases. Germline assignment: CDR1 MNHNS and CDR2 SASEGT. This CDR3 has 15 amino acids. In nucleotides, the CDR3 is TGTGCCAGCAGTGGGGGCGCGGGACCCAAAAACATTCAGTACTTC. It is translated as CASSGGAGPKNIQYF.